This T cell receptor (beta chain) was identified in a study of T-cell reconstitution after alpha-beta-depleted transplantation in children. The sample holds many counts of this clonotype. Its matching antigen is unknown. This sample's TCRbeta library carried unique molecular identifier barcodes. TCRdb used MiXCR to reprocess the PCR reads, holding one entry per CDR3 protein. The sample carries hundreds of thousands of distinct CDR3 sequences, 10% to 15% recorded once. Points from the study as a whole: About two months after transplant, alpha-beta T cells reportedly came from several hundred expanded graft clones. Surviving recipient T cells and thymic progenitors accounted for the high day-60 TCRbeta diversity observed in some patients. T cells produced anew were the main source of T-cell counts and diversity one year after transplant.

The CDR3 runs to 20 residues. The germline V gene encodes CDR1 LGHNA and CDR2 YSLEER. Trimming cost V 1 base and J 5 bases; bases outside gene matches: 12. This sample comprised PBMCs, mostly from graft donor cells, obtained 360 days after TCRalphabeta/CD19-depleted stem cell transplant. This clonotype originated in a male patient younger than 18 who had a stem cell transplant for acute myeloid leukemia, so the T cells may come from the graft donor. The chain has TRBV4-3 and TRBJ2-1, with 15 bases identical to TRBD2. The CDR3 coding sequence is TGCGCCAGCAGCCAAGTTTATTGGACTAGCGGGAGGGTGAGCGACAATGAGCAGTTCTTC. This gives the protein CASSQVYWTSGRVSDNEQFF.